What follows describes a single T cell receptor beta chain. Antigen specificity is unknown. All of the isolated RNA was reverse transcribed, so expressed TCRB transcripts were sequenced. The repertoire was sequenced with immunoSEQ multiplex PCR; TCRdb's copy has only in-frame clones and lacks some. Of under 300,000 clones listed, roughly 11% are singletons. The V and J ends lost 6 bases and 5 bases, in that order; junction bases with no gene match: 6. CDR1 and CDR2 (germline): MNHNS, SASEGT. The CDR3 length is 14 residues. On average, the one heparinised blood draw given by each donor was approximately 120 mL. The source of the sample is a study of beta chain features in type 1 diabetes. Study-wide results and caveats: A moderate, significant TCRB CDR3 shortening appeared in type 1 diabetes across four CD4+ subsets.

Source material: naive CD4+ T cells from blood. This TCR derives from a young man with type 1 diabetes. The V gene is TRBV6-1, the J gene TRBJ1-1; 10 nucleotides match TRBD1. The CDR3 spells CASRARQGATEAFF. CDR3 coding DNA: TGTGCCAGCAGGGCAAGACAGGGGGCTACTGAAGCTTTCTTT.